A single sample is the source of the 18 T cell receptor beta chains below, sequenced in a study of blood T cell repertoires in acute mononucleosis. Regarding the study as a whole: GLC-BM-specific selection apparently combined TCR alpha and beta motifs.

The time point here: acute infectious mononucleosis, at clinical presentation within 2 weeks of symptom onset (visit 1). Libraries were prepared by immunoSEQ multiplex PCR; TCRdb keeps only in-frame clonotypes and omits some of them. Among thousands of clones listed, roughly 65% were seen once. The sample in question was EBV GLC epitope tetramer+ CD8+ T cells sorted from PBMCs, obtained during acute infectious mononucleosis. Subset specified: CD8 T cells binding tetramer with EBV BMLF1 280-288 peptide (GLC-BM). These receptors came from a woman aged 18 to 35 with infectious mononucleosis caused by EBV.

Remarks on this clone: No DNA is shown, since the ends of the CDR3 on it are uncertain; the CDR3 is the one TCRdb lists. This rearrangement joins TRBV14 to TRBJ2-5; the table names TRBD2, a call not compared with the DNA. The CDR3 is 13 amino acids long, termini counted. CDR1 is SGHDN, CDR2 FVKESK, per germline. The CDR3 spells CASSQYFGGTQYF.

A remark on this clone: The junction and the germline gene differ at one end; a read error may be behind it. CDR3 amino acids: CASSPRQGGDENF. In DNA form, the CDR3 reads TGCGCCAGCAGCCCCCGGCAGGGTGGCGACGAGAACTTC. The genes are TRBV4-1 and TRBJ2-7, with TRBD1 as a possible D gene (5 bases). Germline loops: CDR1 MGHRA, CDR2 YSYEKL. The CDR3 runs 13 residues.

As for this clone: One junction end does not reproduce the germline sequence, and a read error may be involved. The CDR3 region is CSVGSQVNNENLFF. Here the CDR3 DNA reads TGCAGCGTTGGGTCACAGGTAAATAATGAAAACCTGTTTTTT. The chain has TRBV29-1 and TRBJ1-4, with TRBD1 as a possible D gene (5 bases). The CDR3 consists of 14 residues. The V gene's germline CDR1 is SQVTM and CDR2 ANQGSEA. Using reference TRBV29-1 and TRBJ1-4 for the parts outside the CDR3, the full variable domain is SAVISQKPSRDICQRGTSLTIQCQVDSQVTMMFWYRQQPGQSLTLIATANQGSEATYESGFVIDKFPISRPNLTFSTLTVSNMSPEDSSIYLCSVGSQVNNENLFFGSGTQLSVL.

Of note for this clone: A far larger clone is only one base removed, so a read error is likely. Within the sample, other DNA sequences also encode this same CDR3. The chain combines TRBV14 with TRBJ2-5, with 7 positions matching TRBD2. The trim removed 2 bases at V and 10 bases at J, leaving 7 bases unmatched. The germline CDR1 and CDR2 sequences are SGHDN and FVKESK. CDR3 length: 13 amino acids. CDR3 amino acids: CASSQSPGGSQYF. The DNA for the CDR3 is TGTGCCAGCAGCCAATCGCCGGGGGGTAGCCAGTACTTC.

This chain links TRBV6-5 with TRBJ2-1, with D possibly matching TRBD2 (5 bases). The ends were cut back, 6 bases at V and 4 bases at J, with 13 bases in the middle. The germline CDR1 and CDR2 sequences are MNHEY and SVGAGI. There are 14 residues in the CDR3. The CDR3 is CASSFRTGYNEQFF. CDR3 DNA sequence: TGTGCCAGCAGCTTCCGGACGGGGTACAATGAGCAGTTCTTC.

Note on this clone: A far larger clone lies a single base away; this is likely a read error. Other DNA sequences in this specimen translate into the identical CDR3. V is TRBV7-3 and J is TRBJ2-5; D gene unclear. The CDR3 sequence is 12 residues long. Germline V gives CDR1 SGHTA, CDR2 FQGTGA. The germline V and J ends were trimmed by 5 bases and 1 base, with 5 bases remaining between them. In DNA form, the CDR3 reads TGTGCCAGCAGCGGGTCCCAAGAGACCCAGTACTTC. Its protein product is CASSGSQETQYF.

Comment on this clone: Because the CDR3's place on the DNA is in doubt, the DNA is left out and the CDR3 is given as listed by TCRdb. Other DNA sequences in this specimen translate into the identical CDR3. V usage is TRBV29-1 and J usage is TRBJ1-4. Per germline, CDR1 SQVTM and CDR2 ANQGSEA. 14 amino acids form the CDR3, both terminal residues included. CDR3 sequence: CSVGSGGTNENCFF.

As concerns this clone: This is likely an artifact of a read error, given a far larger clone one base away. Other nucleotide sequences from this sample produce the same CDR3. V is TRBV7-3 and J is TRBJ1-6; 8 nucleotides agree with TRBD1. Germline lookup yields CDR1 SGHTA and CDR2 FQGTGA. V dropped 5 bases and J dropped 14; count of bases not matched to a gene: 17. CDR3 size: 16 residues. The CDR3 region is CASSQTTGEVQFTLHF. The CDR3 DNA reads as TGTGCCAGCAGCCAGACGACAGGGGAGGTCCAATTCACCCTCCACTTT. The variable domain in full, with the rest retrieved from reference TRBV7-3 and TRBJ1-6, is GAGVSQTPSNKVTEKGKYVELRCDPISGHTALYWYRQSLGQGPEFLIYFQGTGAADDSGLPNDRFFAVRPEGSVSTLKIQRTERGDSAVYLCASSQTTGEVQFTLHFGNGTRLTVT.

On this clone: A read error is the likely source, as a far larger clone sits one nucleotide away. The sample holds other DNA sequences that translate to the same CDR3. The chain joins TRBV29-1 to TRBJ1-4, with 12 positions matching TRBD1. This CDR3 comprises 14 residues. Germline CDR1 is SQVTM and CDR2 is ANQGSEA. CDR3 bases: TGCAGCGTGGGGACAGGGGGCACTAATGAAAATCTGTTTTTT. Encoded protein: CSVGTGGTNENLFF.

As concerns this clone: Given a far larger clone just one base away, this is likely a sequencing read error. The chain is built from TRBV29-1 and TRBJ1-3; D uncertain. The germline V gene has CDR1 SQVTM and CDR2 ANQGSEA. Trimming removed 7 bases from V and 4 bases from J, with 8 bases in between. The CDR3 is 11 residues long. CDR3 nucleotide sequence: TGCAGCGCGCCGGACGGAAACACCATATATTTT. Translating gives CSAPDGNTIYF.

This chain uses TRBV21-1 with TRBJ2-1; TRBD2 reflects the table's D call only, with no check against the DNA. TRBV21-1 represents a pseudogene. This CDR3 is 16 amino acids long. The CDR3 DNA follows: TGTGATAGCAGCAAAGGGCCAGCGGGGGGGCCAAGGGAGCAGTTCTTC. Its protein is CDSSKGPAGGPREQFF.

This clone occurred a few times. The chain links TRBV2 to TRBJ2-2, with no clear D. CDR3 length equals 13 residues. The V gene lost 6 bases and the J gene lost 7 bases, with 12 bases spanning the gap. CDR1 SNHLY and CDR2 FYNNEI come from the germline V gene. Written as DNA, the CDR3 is TGTGCCAGCAGCACCTTTTTAGGCGGGGAGCTGTTTTTT. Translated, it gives CASSTFLGGELFF.

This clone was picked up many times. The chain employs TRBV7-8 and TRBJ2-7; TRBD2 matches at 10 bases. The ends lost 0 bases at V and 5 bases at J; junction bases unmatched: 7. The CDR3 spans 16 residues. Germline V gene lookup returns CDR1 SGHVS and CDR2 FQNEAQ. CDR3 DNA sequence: TGTGCCAGCAGCTTAGCTTGGGTAGCGGGGGGAAACGAGCAGTACTTC. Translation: CASSLAWVAGGNEQYF.

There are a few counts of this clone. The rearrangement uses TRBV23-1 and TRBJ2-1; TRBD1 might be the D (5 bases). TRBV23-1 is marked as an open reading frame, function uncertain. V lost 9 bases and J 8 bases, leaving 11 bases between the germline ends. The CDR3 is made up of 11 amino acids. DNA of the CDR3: TGCGCCAGGAGCCAGGGCGATGAGCAGTTCTTC. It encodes CARSQGDEQFF.

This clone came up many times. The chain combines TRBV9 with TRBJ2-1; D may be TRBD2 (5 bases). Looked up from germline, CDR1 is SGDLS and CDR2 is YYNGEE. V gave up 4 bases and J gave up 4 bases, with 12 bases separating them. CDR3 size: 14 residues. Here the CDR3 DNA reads TGTGCCAGCAGCTTCCGGACGGGGTACAATGAGCAGTTCTTC. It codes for CASSFRTGYNEQFF.

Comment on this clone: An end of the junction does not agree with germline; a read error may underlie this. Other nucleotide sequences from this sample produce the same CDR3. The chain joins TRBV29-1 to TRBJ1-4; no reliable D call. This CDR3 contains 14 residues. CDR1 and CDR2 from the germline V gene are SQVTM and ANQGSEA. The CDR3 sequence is CSVGSGGTYEKLFF. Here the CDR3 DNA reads TGCAGCGTTGGGTCCGGTGGAACTTATGAAAAACTGTTTTTT.

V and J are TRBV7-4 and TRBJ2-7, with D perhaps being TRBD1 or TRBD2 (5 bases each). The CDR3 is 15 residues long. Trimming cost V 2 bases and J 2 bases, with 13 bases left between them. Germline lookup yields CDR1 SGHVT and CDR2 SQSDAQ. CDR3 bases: TGTGCCAGCAGCTTAACGCAGGGACCAACCTACGAGCAGTACTTC. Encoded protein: CASSLTQGPTYEQYF.

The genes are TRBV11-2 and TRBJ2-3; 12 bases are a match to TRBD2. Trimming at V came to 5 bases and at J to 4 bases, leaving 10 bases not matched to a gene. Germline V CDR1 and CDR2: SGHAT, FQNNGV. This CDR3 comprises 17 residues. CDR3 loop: CASSVAQLAGGADTQYF. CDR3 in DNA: TGTGCCAGCAGCGTAGCCCAACTAGCGGGGGGTGCAGATACGCAGTATTTT.